Listed here are 23 T cell receptor beta chains from one sample, sequenced in a study of identical twins. MiXCR was run by TCRdb on the 5' RACE reads, yielding one entry per CDR3 protein. The sample lists under 350,000 distinct CDR3 sequences, roughly 10% occurring once. This sample was also put to use in a study of yellow fever vaccine responses in identical twins.

The sample taken for sequencing was CD8+ T cells sorted from blood. Receptor source: a woman aged 18 to 35 in good health.

V usage is TRBV11-2 and J usage is TRBJ2-1; TRBD2 matches 10 bases. V shed 5 bases and J 4 bases; nucleotides not matched to a gene: 2. This CDR3 region has 14 residues. CDR1 is SGHAT and CDR2 is FQNNGV in the germline V gene. The DNA of the CDR3 is TGTGCCAGCAGCACTAGCGGGATTTACAATGAGCAGTTCTTC. Amino acid sequence: CASSTSGIYNEQFF.

This clonotype has only a few counts. The chain employs TRBV5-1 and TRBJ2-1, with TRBD2 matching over 10 bases. Germline V lookup: CDR1 SGHRS, CDR2 YFSETQ. This CDR3 contains 14 residues. V trimming: 2 bases; J trimming: 9 bases; junction bases outside the gene matches: 5. In DNA form, the CDR3 reads TGCGCCAGCAGCTTAGCGGGGGGGTCCGGTGAGCAGTTCTTC. Amino acids: CASSLAGGSGEQFF.

Only a few counts were recorded for this clonotype. The V gene is TRBV7-9, the J gene TRBJ2-3; the D is unclear. Germline V CDR1 and CDR2: SEHNR, FQNEAQ (reference sequence). The CDR3 contains 12 residues. Trimming pared 8 bases from V and 4 bases from J, leaving 10 bases between. CDR3 nucleotide sequence: TGTGCCAGCGCCGATATCTCAGATACGCAGTATTTT. Encoded protein: CASADISDTQYF.

The rearrangement uses TRBV14 and TRBJ2-3; D is perhaps TRBD1 or TRBD2 (5 bases each). Germline V CDR1 and CDR2: SGHDN, FVKESK. Trimming took off 0 bases at V and 4 bases at J, with 11 bases between the two ends. CDR3 length: 15 residues. The CDR3 region is CASSQEPRGADTQYF. In DNA form, the CDR3 reads TGTGCCAGCAGCCAAGAACCTAGAGGGGCAGATACGCAGTATTTT.

This clonotype appeared a few times. The chain uses TRBV15 and TRBJ2-5, with 11 nucleotides matching TRBD1. The ends lost 0 bases at V and 5 bases at J; junction bases unmatched: 5. Germline CDR1 is LNHNV and CDR2 is YYDKDF (reference sequence). The CDR3 has 16 amino acids. The CDR3 DNA follows: TGTGCCACCAGCAGAGAGGGACAGGGGGTTCTCGAGACCCAGTACTTC. Its protein product is CATSREGQGVLETQYF.

This clonotype was counted only a few times. The chain joins TRBV11-2 to TRBJ1-1; TRBD1 is a possible D gene (5 bases). Germline loops: CDR1 SGHAT, CDR2 FQNNGV. V was trimmed by 4 bases and J by 3 bases, leaving 9 bases between them. CDR3 length: 13 amino acids. In DNA, the CDR3 is TGTGCCAGCAGCTGGCGACAGTACACTGAAGCTTTCTTT. It codes for CASSWRQYTEAFF.

This sequence joins TRBV6-2 or TRBV6-3 and TRBJ2-2, with TRBD2 identical over 7 bases. The CDR3 length is 17 residues. The germline V gene has CDR1 MNHEY and CDR2 SVGEGT. V lost 0 bases to trimming and J lost 1 base; unmatched junction nucleotides: 5. The CDR3 DNA follows: TGTGCCAGCAGTTACTCGACTACGGGAGGGAACACCGGGGAGCTGTTTTTT. It is translated as CASSYSTTGGNTGELFF.

The gene calls are TRBV4-1 and TRBJ2-7, with TRBD2 as a possible D gene (7 bases). The CDR3 extends over 13 amino acids. V gave up 0 bases and J gave up 6 bases, with 9 bases separating them. Per germline, CDR1 MGHRA and CDR2 YSYEKL. The CDR3 bases are TGCGCCAGCAGCCAAGATGGGGGGGCCGAGCAGTACTTC. Translating gives CASSQDGGAEQYF.

This clonotype was observed at least ten times. The chain recombines TRBV4-3 with TRBJ2-3; D tentatively reads TRBD1 or TRBD2 (5 bases each). The germline V gene has CDR1 LGHNA and CDR2 YSLEER. This CDR3 has 15 amino acids. V was trimmed by 0 bases and J by 1 base, leaving 8 bases between them. CDR3 bases: TGCGCCAGCAGCCAAGAAAGGGGACGCACAGATACGCAGTATTTT. It translates to CASSQERGRTDTQYF.

The chain carries TRBV20-1 and TRBJ2-1; 7 nucleotides line up with TRBD2. Germline CDR1 reads DFQATT; CDR2 reads SNEGSKA (reference sequence). Unmatched junction bases numbered 19, after V lost 2 bases and J lost 6 bases. This CDR3 has 18 residues. The CDR3 nucleotides read TGCAGTGCTAGAAGGCCCGGCGGGGTGAGCGGGGAAATCAATGAGCAGTTCTTC. Residues: CSARRPGGVSGEINEQFF.

The chain combines TRBV4-3 with TRBJ1-6, with D maybe TRBD1 (5 bases). Trimming removed 1 base from V and 10 bases from J, with 14 bases in between. Germline V gives CDR1 LGHNA, CDR2 YSLEER. The CDR3 consists of 15 residues. The CDR3 sequence is CASSQVQGGISPLHF. The CDR3 coding sequence is TGCGCCAGCAGCCAAGTTCAGGGTGGTATCTCACCCCTCCACTTT.

The chain links TRBV7-9 to TRBJ2-1; 8 bases agree with TRBD2. Germline-derived CDR1 and CDR2 are SEHNR and FQNEAQ (reference sequence). V lost 6 bases, J lost 6 bases, and 4 bases stayed unmatched. CDR3 length: 13 residues. The CDR3 DNA sequence: TGTGCCAGCAGAGACGGACTAGCCAATGAGCAGTTCTTC. It yields the protein CASRDGLANEQFF.

In its sample, this clonotype was seen many times. The J gene is TRBJ2-5, the V gene TRBV27; D unresolved. V dropped 6 bases and J dropped 5 bases, with 7 bases sitting between them. This CDR3 contains 11 residues. Germline values: CDR1 MNHEY, CDR2 SMNVEV (reference sequence). DNA of the CDR3: TGTGCCAGCAGCCGTGGGGAGACCCAGTACTTC. Translated, it gives CASSRGETQYF.

V gene TRBV10-2 combines with J gene TRBJ1-2, with D maybe TRBD1 (5 bases). The V end was cut by 7 bases, the J end by 7 bases, with 22 bases between. The CDR3 spans 15 residues. Germline lookup yields CDR1 WSHSY and CDR2 SAAADI. The DNA of the CDR3 is TGCGCCAGCATTGGGACGGCCGGGGGATTGATTGGCTACACCTTC. The encoded protein is CASIGTAGGLIGYTF.

This clonotype was counted at least ten times. The chain carries TRBV3-1 and TRBJ1-2; 7 bases fit TRBD1. This CDR3 region has 14 residues. In germline, CDR1 is LGHDT, CDR2 YNNKEL (reference sequence). V lost 7 bases and J lost 2; bases outside the gene matches: 7. Here the CDR3 DNA reads TGTGCCAGCACCAACTCGACAGGGAACTATGGCTACACCTTC. Translation gives CASTNSTGNYGYTF.

This clonotype was seen a handful of times. The rearrangement uses TRBV4-1 and TRBJ2-3; D is ambiguous. V lost 4 bases to trimming and J lost 4 bases, with 9 bases between them. In germline, CDR1 is MGHRA, CDR2 YSYEKL. The CDR3 length is 13 residues. In DNA, the CDR3 is TGCGCCAGCAGCCTCATAGAGGCAGATACGCAGTATTTT. It codes for CASSLIEADTQYF.

This chain connects TRBV30 to TRBJ2-5; D remains unclear. Germline CDR1 reads GTSNPN; CDR2 reads SVGIG (reference sequence). This CDR3 region has 15 residues. V dropped 3 bases and J dropped 1 base, with 15 bases sitting between them. CDR3 protein: CAWRNQVRSQETQYF. The CDR3 DNA follows: TGTGCCTGGAGAAATCAGGTCCGCAGCCAAGAGACCCAGTACTTC.

This clonotype was counted at least ten times. V and J are TRBV29-1 and TRBJ2-2, with 7 bases identical to TRBD2. The germline gives CDR1 SQVTM, CDR2 ANQGSEA. The V and J ends lost 5 bases and 1 base, in that order; junction bases with no gene match: 1. The CDR3 loop spans 13 amino acids. The CDR3 nucleotides read TGCAGCGTTAAGCGGGAGAACACCGGGGAGCTGTTTTTT. Translation: CSVKRENTGELFF.

This clonotype turned up a few times. The gene calls are TRBV4-3 and TRBJ1-1, with D perhaps matching TRBD1 (5 bases). In germline, CDR1 is LGHNA, CDR2 YSLEER. Trimming stripped 0 bases from V and 5 bases from J, with 10 bases between. This CDR3 is 14 amino acids long. The CDR3 here is CASSQDRGLTEAFF. As DNA, the CDR3 is TGCGCCAGCAGCCAAGATAGGGGACTGACTGAAGCTTTCTTT.

The V gene is TRBV4-1, the J gene TRBJ2-7; 12 bases are a match to TRBD2. CDR3 size: 14 residues. Trimming removed 1 base from V and 10 bases from J; junction bases left unmatched: 5. The germline V gene encodes CDR1 MGHRA and CDR2 YSYEKL. The CDR3 is CASSQGQLAGGQYF. The CDR3, as DNA: TGCGCCAGCAGCCAAGGTCAACTAGCGGGAGGTCAGTACTTC.

This clonotype has more than one count but fewer than ten. The chain is built from TRBV7-9 and TRBJ1-1, with D unresolved. Deletions cut 1 base from V and 1 base from J, with 10 bases between. The CDR3 contains 15 residues. The germline gives CDR1 SEHNR, CDR2 FQNEAQ (reference sequence). CDR3 loop: CASSLGWGENTEAFF. The CDR3 DNA is TGTGCCAGCAGCTTAGGGTGGGGAGAGAACACTGAAGCTTTCTTT.

This clonotype turned up a few times. The chain has TRBV12-3 or TRBV12-4 and TRBJ2-2, with TRBD2 as a possible D gene (6 bases). CDR3 size: 16 residues. Deletions cut 6 bases from V and 3 bases from J, with 17 bases between. The DNA of the CDR3 is TGTGCCAGCAGCCACCGCGGCGGGGTAGACACCGGGGAGCTGTTTTTT. This codes for CASSHRGGVDTGELFF.

In its sample, this clonotype was seen many times. This sequence joins TRBV7-9 and TRBJ2-7; D gene ambiguous. Germline V lookup: CDR1 SEHNR, CDR2 FQNEAQ (reference sequence). The CDR3 totals 11 residues. Trimming left V 5 bases short and J 7 bases short, with 9 bases between. The CDR3 reads CASSPRSEQYF. In DNA form, the CDR3 reads TGTGCCAGCAGCCCCCGGTCTGAGCAGTACTTC.